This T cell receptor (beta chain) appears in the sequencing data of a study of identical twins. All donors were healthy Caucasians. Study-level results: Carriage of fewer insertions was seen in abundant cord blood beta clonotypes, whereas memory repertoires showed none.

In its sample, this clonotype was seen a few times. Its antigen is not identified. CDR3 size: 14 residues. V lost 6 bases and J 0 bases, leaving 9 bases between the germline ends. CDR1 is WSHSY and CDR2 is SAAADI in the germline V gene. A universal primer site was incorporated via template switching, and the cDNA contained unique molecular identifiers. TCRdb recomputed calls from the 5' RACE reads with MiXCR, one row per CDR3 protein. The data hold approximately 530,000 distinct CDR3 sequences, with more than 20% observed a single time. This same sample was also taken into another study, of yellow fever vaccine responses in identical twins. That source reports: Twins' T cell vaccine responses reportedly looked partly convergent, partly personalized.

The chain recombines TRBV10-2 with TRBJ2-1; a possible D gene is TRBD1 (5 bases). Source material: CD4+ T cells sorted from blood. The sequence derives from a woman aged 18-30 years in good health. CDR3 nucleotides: TGCGCCAGCAGGACAGCGAGCTCCTACAATGAGCAGTTCTTC. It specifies CASRTASSYNEQFF.